This T cell receptor beta chain was documented in a study of T cell repertoires in cytomegalovirus infection (dated by TCRdb to the late 2010s). Context from the whole study: Peptide stimulations targeted recently identified HLA-C-restricted CMV epitopes, whose presentation resists viral immunomodulation, together with well-studied HLA-B-restricted epitopes. Because public TCR beta signatures pointed to carriage of CMV infection together with the matching HLA type, the HLA type of each donor mattered for the analysis. Findings and caveats that apply to the study as a whole: In the ex vivo response, HLA-C-restricted CMV-specific TCR beta clonotypes were dominant, and in two of eight donors the single most frequent clonotype came from this HLA-C-restricted group. Carriers of CMV infection plus the relevant HLA type were discriminated by the cumulative frequency of public TCR beta family members in the study cohort and in an independent roughly 340-donor cohort.

The sample was run on an Illumina HiSeq 1500. Starting from the raw public reads, TCRdb applied fastp trimming at Q25, assembled clones with MiXCR and retained in-frame beta chains. Each CDR3 protein appears once, grouped with its most common genes and DNA. Here the sample has 360,000 or so distinct CDR3 sequences; about 35% occur a single time. The ten largest clones add up to 13% of the sample. Per the germline V gene, SNHLY is the CDR1 and FYNNEI is the CDR2. The CDR3 covers 15 residues, taking in both the cysteine and the phenylalanine. This entry keeps only the CDR3 DNA: 45 bases, framed from base 1. In light of the paper, this sample's treatment or condition label describes: in vitro stimulation with specific CMV peptide epitopes to enrich CMV-specific T cells. On this clonotype itself: Its specific antigen is unknown. One base away there is no much larger clone; base qualities are not given.

This TCR was sampled from a human donor in good health (CMV status not recorded). Some clones in this sample may be carry-over from other donors' samples. Sequenced here: cultured PBMCs, sampled from culture after CMV antigen stimulation. The sequence is built from TRBV2 and TRBJ2-3; tentative D gene TRBD2, with 5 bases matching. The CDR3 protein is CVRSWGASALNTQYF. Read as DNA, the sequence is TGTGTCAGGAGCTGGGGAGCTTCCGCGCTTAATACGCAGTATTTT. With the rest looked up from the reference TRBV2 and TRBJ2-3 genes rather than sequenced, the full variable domain is EPEVTQTPSHQVTQMGQEVILRCVPISNHLYFYWYRQILGQKVEFLVSFYNNEISEKSEIFDDQFSVERPDGSNFTLKIRSTKLEDSAMYFCVRSWGASALNTQYFGPGTRLTVL.